The 13 T cell receptor beta chains in this list originate from one sample, sequenced in a study of blood T cell repertoires in COVID-19. Sequencing used immunoSEQ multiplex PCR; TCRdb keeps in-frame clones, though not all of them. Here the sample spans approximately 300,000 clones, 90% being singletons. The sequenced sample consisted of peripheral blood. All receptors derive from a woman in her twenties or thirties with COVID-19, enrolled during active disease.

This clone was seen a single time. The chain carries TRBV19 and TRBJ1-5; 7 bases align to TRBD1. From germline, CDR1 is LNHDA and CDR2 SQIVND (reference sequence). Trimming cost V 5 bases and J 6 bases; bases outside gene matches: 13. The CDR3 is made up of 16 amino acids. CDR3 region: CASSPNKGALGQPQHF. CDR3 nucleotide sequence: TGTGCCAGTAGTCCTAACAAGGGGGCACTGGGTCAGCCCCAGCATTTT.

This sequence joins TRBV28 and TRBJ2-1, with 8 positions matching TRBD1. The CDR3 has 18 residues. Looked up from germline, CDR1 is MDHEN and CDR2 is SYDVKM. The ends lost 5 bases at V and 0 bases at J; junction bases unmatched: 12. The CDR3 spells CASSIPSTGVSSYNEQFF. CDR3 DNA sequence: TGTGCCAGCAGTATCCCATCGACAGGGGTTAGCTCCTACAATGAGCAGTTCTTC.

V and J are TRBV4-3 and TRBJ2-7; D might be TRBD2 (7 bases). V lost 3 bases, J lost 4 bases, and 10 bases lay in between. The CDR3 is 13 amino acids. Looked up from germline, CDR1 is LGHNA and CDR2 is YSLEER. CDR3 loop: CASSQEGGYEQYF. CDR3 nucleotides: TGCGCCAGCAGCCAGGAGGGGGGGTACGAGCAGTACTTC.

The V and J genes are TRBV6-2 or TRBV6-3 and TRBJ2-2; TRBD2 matches at 8 bases. V shed 6 bases, J shed 2 bases, and the junction held 14 bases outside the gene matches. The CDR3 extends over 18 amino acids. Per the germline V gene, CDR1 is MNHEY and CDR2 is SVGEGT. CDR3 region: CASSGPDSSGSNTGELFF. DNA for the CDR3: TGTGCCAGCAGCGGACCCGACTCAAGCGGGAGCAACACCGGGGAGCTGTTTTTT.

The genes are TRBV28 and TRBJ1-1; the D gene is possibly TRBD1 (5 bases). Looked up from germline, CDR1 is MDHEN and CDR2 is SYDVKM. This CDR3 has 13 amino acids. V was shortened by 3 bases and J by 4 bases, with 9 bases between the two germline ends. CDR3 residues: CASSFDSPTEAFF. In nucleotides, the CDR3 is TGTGCCAGCAGTTTCGACAGTCCCACTGAAGCTTTCTTT.

The chain recombines TRBV3-1 (or the pseudogene TRBV3-2) with TRBJ2-7; 10 bases match TRBD1. The CDR3 sequence is 14 residues long. Trimming removed 5 bases from V and 3 bases from J; junction bases left unmatched: 4. Germline V gene data show CDR1 as LGHDT and CDR2 as YNNKEL (reference sequence). CDR3 DNA sequence: TGTGCCAGCAGCAGGACAGGGGGTATCTACGAGCAGTACTTC. Translated: CASSRTGGIYEQYF.

This sequence joins TRBV24-1 and TRBJ2-5; a weak D match, TRBD1 (6 bases). CDR3 length: 17 residues. CDR1 and CDR2 from the germline V gene are KGHDR and SFDVKD. The V end was cut by 4 bases, the J end by 4 bases, with 21 bases between. The CDR3 reads CATSDPTGPEKGETQYF. CDR3 DNA: TGTGCCACCAGTGACCCAACAGGGCCCGAGAAGGGAGAGACCCAGTACTTC.

This clone appeared a few times. The rearrangement uses TRBV11-2 and TRBJ1-1; no definite D call. V was pared by 4 bases and J by 2 bases, with 14 bases between. Germline V CDR1 and CDR2: SGHAT, FQNNGV. This CDR3 region has 15 residues. Here the CDR3 reads CASSSRIGLNTEAFF. CDR3 sequence (DNA): TGTGCCAGCAGCTCCCGAATCGGACTAAACACTGAAGCTTTCTTT.

The gene calls are TRBV5-1 and TRBJ2-4; 8 nucleotides align to TRBD2. V gave up 4 bases and J gave up 16 bases; unmatched junction bases: 13. This CDR3 comprises 13 residues. The germline V gene has CDR1 SGHRS and CDR2 YFSETQ. The CDR3 DNA sequence: TGCGCCAGCAGCCGTAGCGCGGGGGGTGAGCACTACTTC. It codes for CASSRSAGGEHYF.

The chain employs TRBV29-1 and TRBJ2-2, with D unresolved. The V gene's germline CDR1 is SQVTM and CDR2 ANQGSEA. V lost 2 bases, J lost 4 bases, and 8 bases lay in between. This CDR3 is built from 13 residues. CDR3 region: CSVELGSTGELFF. CDR3 nucleotides: TGCAGCGTTGAACTAGGATCCACCGGGGAGCTGTTTTTT.

This clone occurred a few times. V and J are TRBV10-3 and TRBJ1-2, with D tentatively TRBD1 (6 bases). From germline, CDR1 is ENHRY and CDR2 SYGVKD. This CDR3 is built from 14 residues. Trimming stripped 10 bases from V and 1 base from J, with 16 bases between. CDR3: CATAGAGVNYGYTF. CDR3 DNA sequence: TGTGCCACGGCAGGGGCGGGAGTTAACTATGGCTACACCTTC.

In regard to this clone: Other DNA sequences of this sample code for an identical CDR3. This chain uses TRBV2 with TRBJ2-3; unclear D gene. Germline V CDR1 and CDR2: SNHLY, FYNNEI. This CDR3 contains 12 residues. Trimming removed 5 bases at V and 1 base at J, with 4 bases between. Here the CDR3 DNA reads TGTGCCAGCAGTCGAGGCACAGATACGCAGTATTTT. It yields the protein CASSRGTDTQYF.

The chain joins TRBV3-1 (or the pseudogene TRBV3-2) to TRBJ2-3, with a weak D call TRBD2 (6 bases). The V gene's germline CDR1 is LGHDT and CDR2 YNNKEL (reference sequence). V was pared by 2 bases and J by 4 bases, with 10 bases between. This CDR3 comprises 14 residues. The CDR3 here is CASSQSPGADTQYF. The CDR3 DNA follows: TGTGCCAGCAGCCAATCTCCGGGAGCAGATACGCAGTATTTT.